The 26 T cell receptor beta chains given below trace back to one sample, sequenced in a study of cytomegalovirus exposure and HLA in healthy donors. PCR involved 60 Vbeta and 13 Jbeta primers. Sequenced by immunoSEQ multiplex PCR; TCRdb stores in-frame clones only, minus some. The profile shows about 160,000 clones, approximately 80% of them singletons. The sequenced material came from PBMCs. The receptor set was obtained from a female donor in good health and CMV-seronegative.

The V and J genes are TRBV10-3 and TRBJ2-7, with D possibly being TRBD1 (5 bases). The CDR3 has 12 residues. V was pared by 6 bases and J by 5 bases, with 11 bases between. From germline, CDR1 is ENHRY and CDR2 SYGVKD. In DNA, the CDR3 is TGTGCCATCAGACAGACAGCCCACGAGCAGTACTTC. This sequence encodes CAIRQTAHEQYF.

This clone was observed a handful of times. V and J are TRBV4-1 and TRBJ2-7; TRBD1 matches 9 bases. V lost 4 bases to trimming and J lost 3 bases; unmatched junction nucleotides: 7. This CDR3 has 15 amino acids. Germline CDR1 is MGHRA and CDR2 is YSYEKL. The CDR3 coding sequence is TGCGCCAGCAGCCCACGGACAGGGGCCGACTACGAGCAGTACTTC. This codes for CASSPRTGADYEQYF.

The rearrangement links TRBV2 to TRBJ1-6; 11 nucleotides align to TRBD1. J was trimmed by 5 bases and V by 6 bases; bases with no gene match: 9. The CDR3 totals 17 residues. Germline V gives CDR1 SNHLY, CDR2 FYNNEI. This chain's CDR3 is CASRREDRGQDNSPLHF. CDR3 nucleotides: TGTGCCAGCAGAAGAGAGGACAGGGGGCAGGATAATTCACCCCTCCACTTT.

This chain links TRBV15 with TRBJ2-7; TRBD2 aligns across 8 bases. V was clipped by 5 bases and J by 0 bases; unmatched bases: 3. CDR1 and CDR2 from the germline V gene are LNHNV and YYDKDF (reference sequence). The CDR3 totals 14 residues. DNA for the CDR3: TGTGCCACCAGCGAAGCGGGAGTCTCCTACGAGCAGTACTTC. It codes for CATSEAGVSYEQYF.

The chain joins TRBV6-5 to TRBJ2-3, with TRBD2 as a possible D gene (5 bases). V shed 5 bases and J shed 0 bases, with 12 bases lying between them. The CDR3 is 15 amino acids. The germline gives CDR1 MNHEY, CDR2 SVGAGI. The CDR3 coding sequence is TGTGCCAGCAGTCAGCGGACGGCTAGCACAGATACGCAGTATTTT. This gives the protein CASSQRTASTDTQYF.

The genes are TRBV6-5 and TRBJ2-7; TRBD2 is a possible D gene (6 bases). Trimming took 4 bases from V and 7 from J, leaving 23 bases between them. The CDR3 loop spans 16 amino acids. Germline CDR1 and CDR2: MNHEY and SVGAGI. The CDR3 region is CASSSLALQPPWEQYF. CDR3 bases: TGTGCCAGCAGTTCGCTAGCGCTACAACCGCCTTGGGAGCAGTACTTC.

Only a few counts were recorded for this clone. The chain links TRBV7-2 to TRBJ1-2, with D perhaps TRBD1 (5 bases). CDR3 length: 15 residues. Looked up from germline, CDR1 is SGHTA and CDR2 is FQGNSA. The V gene lost 5 bases and the J gene lost 2 bases, with 15 bases spanning the gap. The CDR3 is CASSPTGRANYGYTF. The DNA of the CDR3 is TGTGCCAGCAGCCCAACGGGCAGGGCGAACTATGGCTACACCTTC.

J is TRBJ2-7 and V is TRBV6-5, with 12 bases lining up with TRBD1. Trimming at V came to 6 bases and at J to 5 bases, leaving 2 bases not matched to a gene. CDR1 and CDR2 from the germline V gene are MNHEY and SVGAGI. The CDR3 is made up of 13 amino acids. For the CDR3, the DNA is TGTGCCAGCAGCGGGACAGGGGGCCACGAGCAGTACTTC. This encodes CASSGTGGHEQYF.

The chain is built from TRBV7-9 and TRBJ1-1; D remains ambiguous. The germline gives CDR1 SEHNR, CDR2 FQNEAQ (reference sequence). Trimming pared 3 bases from V and 8 bases from J, leaving 7 bases between. The CDR3 totals 11 residues. The CDR3 loop is CASSFLREAFF. Here the CDR3 DNA reads TGTGCCAGCAGCTTTCTCCGGGAAGCTTTCTTT. Full variable domain (remainder filled in from reference TRBV7-9 and TRBJ1-1): DTGVSQNPRHKITKRGQNVTFRCDPISEHNRLYWYRQTLGQGPEFLTYFQNEAQLEKSRLLSDRFSAERPKGSFSTLEIQRTEQGDSAMYLCASSFLREAFFGQGTRLTVV.

This rearrangement joins TRBV5-4 to TRBJ2-4; 14 bases match TRBD2. J lost 7 bases, V lost 4 bases, and 4 bases had no gene match. Germline CDR1 SGHNT, CDR2 YYREEE (reference sequence). The CDR3 is made up of 15 amino acids. The CDR3 DNA sequence: TGTGCCAGCAGCAGGGGACTAGCGGGAGAGAACATTCAGTACTTC. The encoded protein is CASSRGLAGENIQYF.

V usage is TRBV7-3 and J usage is TRBJ2-2; weak D call: TRBD2 (5 bases). The V gene's germline CDR1 is SGHTA and CDR2 FQGTGA. The CDR3 consists of 15 residues. V shed 4 bases and J shed 1 base, with 10 bases lying between them. The CDR3 loop is CASSSDSVNTGELFF. Here the CDR3 DNA reads TGTGCCAGCAGCTCGGACTCGGTGAACACCGGGGAGCTGTTTTTT.

V gene TRBV19 combines with J gene TRBJ1-5; possible D gene TRBD1, 5 bases. The CDR3 has 13 residues. V lost 8 bases to trimming and J lost 6 bases, with 14 bases between them. Germline V gene lookup returns CDR1 LNHDA and CDR2 SQIVND (reference sequence). The CDR3: CASRETGGQPQHF. For the CDR3, the DNA is TGTGCCAGTCGCGAAACAGGCGGTCAGCCCCAGCATTTT.

The CDR3 is CASGDRTWQYF. The CDR3 DNA follows: TGTGCCAGCGGGGACAGGACTTGGCAGTACTTC. This chain joins TRBV27 and TRBJ2-7; 8 bases align to TRBD1. CDR3 length: 11 amino acids. The J segment lost 9 bases and the V segment lost 8 bases, leaving 6 bases of the junction unmatched. Germline-derived CDR1 and CDR2 are MNHEY and SMNVEV (reference sequence).

V is TRBV18 and J is TRBJ2-5, with D perhaps TRBD1 (6 bases). The DNA end is a closer match to TRBJ2-7, so the J assignment may be wrong. Per the germline V gene, CDR1 is KGHSH and CDR2 is LQKENI. This CDR3 has 16 amino acids. DNA of the CDR3: TGTGCCAGCTCACTATATACTGGACAGAGCTCCTACGAGCAGTACTTC. Translating gives CASSLYTGQSSYEQYF.

In the case of this clone: The same CDR3 can be traced to other DNA sequences in this sample. The chain has TRBV28 and TRBJ1-4; a possible D gene is TRBD1 (5 bases). From germline, CDR1 is MDHEN and CDR2 SYDVKM. The V end was cut by 6 bases, the J end by 8 bases, with 16 bases between. The CDR3 has 14 residues. The CDR3 is CASSRQGDGEKLFF. DNA for the CDR3: TGTGCCAGCAGCCGGCAAGGGGATGGGGAAAAACTGTTTTTT.

J is TRBJ1-2 and V is TRBV27, with D possibly being TRBD1 (5 bases). Germline V gives CDR1 MNHEY, CDR2 SMNVEV (reference sequence). Between the trimmed V and J ends, which lost 0 bases and 4 bases, there was a span of 18 bases. CDR3 length equals 17 residues. This chain's CDR3 is CASSLSVGRGGGYGYTF. CDR3 nucleotides: TGTGCCAGCAGTTTATCAGTCGGGAGGGGAGGAGGCTATGGCTACACCTTC.

The CDR3 DNA reads TGTGCCAGCAGCTTAAGAGGTACTCCCTACGAGCAGTACTTC. Its translation: CASSLRGTPYEQYF. The rearrangement uses TRBV7-9 and TRBJ2-7; D is undetermined. There are 14 residues in the CDR3. Trimming left V 2 bases short and J 2 bases short, with 10 bases between. Per germline, CDR1 SEHNR and CDR2 FQNEAQ (reference sequence).

The chain combines TRBV28 with TRBJ1-2; 8 bases agree with TRBD1. CDR1 is MDHEN, CDR2 SYDVKM, per germline. This CDR3 comprises 15 residues. V lost 6 bases and J lost 4; bases outside the gene matches: 10. CDR3 DNA: TGTGCCAGCAGACTTCCAGGGGGCGGAAGCTATGGCTACACCTTC. Translation: CASRLPGGGSYGYTF.

The gene calls are TRBV19 and TRBJ2-7; the match to TRBD2 covers 8 bases. CDR3 size: 15 residues. Germline-derived CDR1 and CDR2 are LNHDA and SQIVND (reference sequence). Trimming at V came to 8 bases and at J to 6 bases, leaving 15 bases not matched to a gene. DNA of the CDR3: TGTGCCAGTTCGCAGGGACTAGTCCCCGCTGGCGAGCAGTACTTC. Residues: CASSQGLVPAGEQYF.

The chain couples TRBV30 to TRBJ2-5; weak D call: TRBD1 (5 bases). The CDR3 has 14 residues. Looked up from germline, CDR1 is GTSNPN and CDR2 is SVGIG (reference sequence). The V and J ends lost 2 bases and 4 bases respectively, with 14 bases between them. CDR3 DNA sequence: TGTGCCTGGAGTCGATCCAGGGTTGCAGAGACCCAGTACTTC. Translated, it gives CAWSRSRVAETQYF. Together with reference TRBV30 and TRBJ2-5, the CDR3 gives the full variable domain: SQTIHQWPATLVQPVGSPLSLECTVEGTSNPNLYWYRQAAGRGLQLLFYSVGIGQISSEVPQNLSASRPQDRQFILSSKKLLLSDSGFYLCAWSRSRVAETQYFGPGTRLLVL.

This clone was detected only a few times. Germline is not matched at one junction end, which may reflect a read error. This chain's CDR3 is CASSGTGIIRGF. CDR3 sequence (DNA): TGTGCCAGCAGCGGGACAGGGATTATACGAGGCTTC. The chain is built from TRBV28 and TRBJ2-7, with 9 bases lining up with TRBD1. Per germline, CDR1 MDHEN and CDR2 SYDVKM. CDR3 length: 12 residues.

This sequence joins TRBV6-1 and TRBJ1-2, with 9 bases identical to TRBD1. Per the germline V gene, CDR1 is MNHNS and CDR2 is SASEGT. Germline trimming cut 4 bases from V and 6 bases from J; bases unmatched to any gene: 6. The CDR3 contains 14 residues. Here the CDR3 DNA reads TGTGCCAGCAGTGGCCGACAGGGGGTGGATGGCTACACCTTC. Translation: CASSGRQGVDGYTF.

The chain employs TRBV19 and TRBJ1-1; D remains unclear. The CDR3 is made up of 12 amino acids. V gave up 7 bases and J gave up 3 bases, with 9 bases separating them. Per germline, CDR1 LNHDA and CDR2 SQIVND (reference sequence). The DNA of the CDR3 is TGTGCCAGTATGGCAGGTGACACTGAAGCTTTCTTT. It translates to CASMAGDTEAFF.

V is TRBV9 and J is TRBJ2-6; 11 nucleotides align to TRBD2. CDR1 is SGDLS and CDR2 is YYNGEE in the germline V gene. The CDR3 has 18 amino acids. With 3 bases clipped from V and 1 base from J, the junction kept 6 bases outside the gene matches. The CDR3 region is CASSEEGLAASGANVLTF. The CDR3 coding sequence is TGTGCCAGCAGCGAAGAGGGACTAGCGGCTTCTGGGGCCAACGTCCTGACTTTC.

V is TRBV15 and J is TRBJ2-7; perhaps TRBD2 as D (6 bases). Trimming stripped 4 bases from V and 0 bases from J, with 7 bases between. The CDR3 is 13 residues long. Germline values: CDR1 LNHNV, CDR2 YYDKDF (reference sequence). CDR3 region: CATSMGLSYEQYF. In DNA form, the CDR3 reads TGTGCCACCAGCATGGGACTCTCCTACGAGCAGTACTTC. Supplemented by reference TRBV15 and TRBJ2-7, the full variable domain reads DAMVIQNPRYQVTQFGKPVTLSCSQTLNHNVMYWYQQKSSQAPKLLFHYYDKDFNNEADTPDNFQSRRPNTSFCFLDIRSPGLGDTAMYLCATSMGLSYEQYFGPGTRLTVT.

There are a few counts of this clone. The V gene is TRBV30, the J gene TRBJ2-2; 7 nucleotides line up with TRBD2. CDR1 GTSNPN and CDR2 SVGIG come from the germline V gene (reference sequence). This CDR3 region has 12 residues. V gave up 5 bases and J gave up 4 bases; unmatched junction bases: 1. The CDR3 reads CAWSGGTGELFF. The CDR3 DNA follows: TGTGCCTGGTCGGGGGGCACCGGGGAGCTGTTTTTT.